The rows below give T cell receptor beta chains drawn from one sample of a study of shared clonotypes between healthy human individuals. Clones were sequenced by immunoSEQ multiplex PCR, and TCRdb holds only the in-frame ones, with some missing. Of over 2 million clones in the sample, around 92% were seen once. Sequencing used naive CD4+ T cells from PBMCs. The receptor set was obtained from a man younger than 30 in good health. Some clones in this sample may be carry-over from other donors' samples. Each CDR3 is given with its conserved first and last residue. Each record gives: J gene, V gene, D gene, CDR3 DNA, CDR3 protein. The D gene is left open where the match is weak.

TRBJ2-5	TRBV18	TRBD1	TGTGCCAGCTCACCAAGGACAGGGCAAGAGACCCAGTACTTC	CASSPRTGQETQYF
TRBJ1-5	TRBV30	TRBD1	TGTGCCTGGAGGGAGGGGGCAGATCAGCCCCAGCATTTT	CAWREGADQPQHF
TRBJ2-1	TRBV11-3	TRBD2	TGTGCCAGCAGCTCCAGACTAGCGGGAGGGTTAAATGAGCAGTTCTTC	CASSSRLAGGLNEQFF
TRBJ2-1	TRBV10-3	.	TGTGCCATCAGACAGGGGGGGGACAATGAGCAGTTCTTC	CAIRQGGDNEQFF
TRBJ2-7	TRBV6-5	.	TGTGCCAGCAGTTACTGGTCAGGCTCAACCTACGAGCAGTACTTC	CASSYWSGSTYEQYF
TRBJ2-2	TRBV29-1	TRBD1	TGCAGCGTCGGACAGGGTAGCGGGGAGCTGTTTTTT	CSVGQGSGELFF
TRBJ1-4	TRBV7-9	TRBD1	TGTGCCAGCAGCCCCCCGGGCCGACAGGGAGTGGAAAAACTGTTTTTT	CASSPPGRQGVEKLFF
TRBJ2-3	TRBV19	.	TGTGCCAGTAGCCTCCAAGGGGCCACAGATACGCAGTATTTT	CASSLQGATDTQYF
TRBJ1-3	TRBV5-1	.	TGCGCCAGCAGCGCCACAGGAGAGAGCTCTGGAAACACCATATATTTT	CASSATGESSGNTIYF
TRBJ2-3	TRBV7-2	.	TGTGCCAGCAGCTTATACGGAGATACGCAGTATTTT	CASSLYGDTQYF
TRBJ1-4	TRBV18	.	TGTGCCAGCTCACCGGGCCAGGGCACTGAAAAACTGTTTTTT	CASSPGQGTEKLFF
TRBJ2-7	TRBV2	.	TGTGCCAGCAGTTACCAGAGCTCCTACGAGCAGTACTTC	CASSYQSSYEQYF
TRBJ1-2	TRBV5-1	TRBD1	TGCGCCAGCGGAATTATCCCTCTTGGACAGGGGTCAAACTATGGCTACACCTTC	CASGIIPLGQGSNYGYTF
TRBJ2-3	TRBV4-2	.	TGTGCCAGCAGCCGTGGACTGGACGGGACAGATACGCAGTATTTT	CASSRGLDGTDTQYF
TRBJ2-3	TRBV29-1	TRBD1	TGCAGCGTTCGGGACAGGGGAGAAGATACGCAGTATTTT	CSVRDRGEDTQYF
TRBJ1-2	TRBV28	TRBD1	TGTGCCAGCAGTTTAACCGCCGGGACAGGGGCCGACTATGGCTACACCTTC	CASSLTAGTGADYGYTF
TRBJ2-3	TRBV7-3	.	TGTGCCAGCAGCCCCCGGGACCCTCAAGCGGATACAGATACGCAGTATTTT	CASSPRDPQADTDTQYF
TRBJ1-6	TRBV25-1	TRBD1	TGTGCCACCCCGGGACAGGGCTTTTCACCCCTCCACTTT	CATPGQGFSPLHF
TRBJ1-4	TRBV19	.	TGTGCCAGTAGAGCTTGGGGAGGGGATGAAAAACTGTTTTTT	CASRAWGGDEKLFF
TRBJ2-1	TRBV7-3	.	TGTGCCAGCAGCATATCACTAGGCAATGAGCAGTTCTTC	CASSISLGNEQFF
TRBJ2-3	TRBV4-2	.	TGTGCCAGCAGCCAAGATAACCTCCTACGCACAGATACGCAGTATTTT	CASSQDNLLRTDTQYF
TRBJ2-5	TRBV30	.	TGTGCCTGGAGTCTGGGAAGGCTAGAGCAGTACTTC	CAWSLGRLEQYF
TRBJ1-1	TRBV18	.	TGTGCCAGCTTCACCAGGGCAGGGATACCTATCTCGAACACTGAAGCTTTCTTT	CASFTRAGIPISNTEAFF
TRBJ2-5	TRBV6-1	TRBD1	TGTGCCAGCAGTGGGCAGAGACAGGGGGCCCCAAGGACCCAGTACTTC	CASSGQRQGAPRTQYF
TRBJ2-3	TRBV29-1	.	TGCAGCGTAGGGACACTCACAGATACGCAGTATTTT	CSVGTLTDTQYF
TRBJ1-1	TRBV5-4	TRBD1	TGTGCCAGCAGCTTGCCCCTAGGAAGGGACAGGGAGGGAACTGAAGCTTTCTTT	CASSLPLGRDREGTEAFF
TRBJ2-7	TRBV5-4	.	TGTGCCAGCAGAGCCTCCCAGGGGATCGCCGAGCAGTACTTC	CASRASQGIAEQYF
TRBJ1-2	TRBV7-9	TRBD1	TGTGCCAGCAGAATCTGGGACAGTGCCACGTTCTACACCTTC	CASRIWDSATFYTF
TRBJ1-4	TRBV7-9	TRBD1	TGTGCCAGCAGCAGGACAGGGCGCGATGAAAAACTGTTTTTT	CASSRTGRDEKLFF
TRBJ2-2	TRBV10-1	.	TGCGCCAGCAGTGGGATTGGTCGGGAACCCGGGGAGCTGTTTTTT	CASSGIGREPGELFF
TRBJ2-1	TRBV30	.	TGTGCCTCCGAGGCAGGCCACTACAATGAGCAGTTCTTC	CASEAGHYNEQFF
TRBJ2-2	TRBV6-1	TRBD2	TGTGCCAGCAGTGGGGGACTAGCGGGAGTGAACACCGGGGAGCTGTTTTTT	CASSGGLAGVNTGELFF
TRBJ1-4	TRBV28	.	TGTGCCAGCAGTTCACCTAATGAAAAACTGTTTTTT	CASSSPNEKLFF
TRBJ2-7	TRBV20-1	.	TGCAGTGCTAGAACTACCTACGAGCAGTACTTC	CSARTTYEQYF
TRBJ2-2	TRBV5-8	.	TGTGCCAGCAGCTTGTTCAGGACAGCGAACACCGGGGAGCTGTTTTTT	CASSLFRTANTGELFF